This T cell receptor beta chain was found in a study of cytomegalovirus exposure and HLA in healthy donors. Germline V gene data show CDR1 as MNHEY and CDR2 as SMNVEV (reference sequence). The CDR3 runs to 15 residues. Trimming removed 6 bases from V and 4 bases from J; junction bases left unmatched: 9. Primers included in the PCR were 60 Vbeta and 13 Jbeta primers. TCRdb's table, derived via immunoSEQ multiplex PCR, lists solely in-frame clones and lacks some. The sample table includes about 74,000 clones. This receptor was identified in a female donor in good health and CMV-seropositive. The rearrangement uses TRBV27 and TRBJ1-1; 9 nucleotides agree with TRBD1. Source material: PBMCs. The CDR3 is CASRRQGVLLTEAFF. DNA of the CDR3: TGTGCCAGCAGGAGACAGGGGGTGCTTCTCACTGAAGCTTTCTTT.